This paragraph covers one T cell receptor (beta chain) sequence. The data stem from a study of blood T cell repertoires in COVID-19. Study details: Specimens from acute and convalescent COVID-19 originated in the United States, Italy and Spain. In each case, the material was cDNA or gDNA derived from T cells, B-cell-depleted T cells, or PBMCs.

In germline, CDR1 is ENHRY, CDR2 SYGVKD. The CDR3 length is 11 residues. Losses at the gene ends were 6 bases for V and 12 bases for J; bases not matched to a gene: 2. Original handling: Amplification of reference gene primers was used by the study to estimate nucleated cell counts. Assay used: immunoSEQ multiplex PCR; TCRdb lists only in-frame clones, some missing. The DNA gave D and trimming, while V, J and clone size come from that table. Of more than 250,000 clones in the sample, about 90% were seen once. The source is a man younger than 35 who had recovered from COVID-19. The chain is built from TRBV10-3 and TRBJ2-2; 9 bases map to TRBD1. Sequenced material: peripheral blood. CDR3 protein: CAIRGTGQLFF. The CDR3 DNA reads TGTGCCATCAGAGGGACAGGGCAGCTGTTTTTT.